A single sample gave rise to the 13 T cell receptor beta chains below, sequenced in a study of T cells in tumors after PD-1 blockade. Here immunoSEQ multiplex PCR was the method, and the copy in TCRdb shows in-frame clones only, minus some. The sample yields 60,000 to 65,000 clones, approximately 79% seen once. The material was PBMCs, obtained after anti-PD-1 treatment. These receptors all stem from a human donor with basal cell carcinoma.

The chain is built from TRBV7-2 and TRBJ1-5; 8 bases match TRBD1. The CDR3 runs to 15 residues. The germline gives CDR1 SGHTA, CDR2 FQGNSA. Trimming removed 3 bases from V and 3 bases from J; junction bases left unmatched: 4. The CDR3 DNA reads TGTGCCAGCAGCTTGGACAGGGAAATCAATCAGCCCCAGCATTTT. Amino acid sequence: CASSLDREINQPQHF.

The chain has TRBV5-4 and TRBJ1-4; D is ambiguous. Germline CDR1 reads SGHNT; CDR2 reads YYREEE (reference sequence). This CDR3 is built from 14 residues. Trimming took 10 bases from V and 1 from J, leaving 14 bases between them. The CDR3 loop reads CAFEAGGTNEKLFF. DNA for the CDR3: TGTGCCTTCGAGGCGGGAGGAACTAATGAAAAACTGTTTTTT.

The chain couples TRBV4-1 to TRBJ1-4; 7 bases are shared with TRBD1. CDR1 MGHRA and CDR2 YSYEKL come from the germline V gene. The CDR3 totals 15 residues. J gave up 7 bases and V 5 bases, and 10 bases lay outside the gene matches. The CDR3 region is CASSETGSGAEKLFF. CDR3 DNA sequence: TGCGCCAGCAGCGAGACAGGGAGTGGGGCTGAAAAACTGTTTTTT.

This chain connects TRBV9 to TRBJ2-3; 10 nucleotides agree with TRBD1. Germline V lookup: CDR1 SGDLS, CDR2 YYNGEE. V shed 2 bases and J 5 bases; nucleotides not matched to a gene: 2. This CDR3 has 14 amino acids. The CDR3 region has the DNA TGTGCCAGCAGCGTGGACAGGGGGGGAGATACGCAGTATTTT. This encodes CASSVDRGGDTQYF. The variable domain in full, completed from reference TRBV9 and TRBJ2-3, reads DSGVTQTPKHLITATGQRVTLRCSPRSGDLSVYWYQQSLDQGLQFLIQYYNGEERAKGNILERFSAQQFPDLHSELNLSSLELGDSALYFCASSVDRGGDTQYFGPGTRLTVL.

This rearrangement joins TRBV3-1 (or the pseudogene TRBV3-2) to TRBJ1-3; D gene unclear. This CDR3 region has 16 residues. CDR1 and CDR2 from the germline V gene are LGHDT and YNNKEL (reference sequence). V was shortened by 4 bases and J by 5 bases, with 18 bases between the two germline ends. As DNA, the CDR3 is TGTGCCAGCAGCCCCAGTGGTGGCAGATCCCGAAACACCATATATTTT. As protein: CASSPSGGRSRNTIYF.

The rearrangement joins TRBV6-5 to TRBJ1-5; D gene uncertain. CDR3 length: 12 amino acids. V dropped 10 bases and J dropped 4 bases, with 11 bases sitting between them. Per germline, CDR1 MNHEY and CDR2 SVGAGI. This CDR3 is CATMTGNQPQHF. The CDR3 nucleotides are TGTGCCACCATGACCGGGAATCAGCCCCAGCATTTT.

V is TRBV6-6 and J is TRBJ2-5, with TRBD1 matching 9 bases. J lost 5 bases, V lost 6 bases, and 10 bases had no gene match. The CDR3 runs to 15 residues. Per the germline V gene, CDR1 is MNHNY and CDR2 is SVGAGI (reference sequence). CDR3 region: CASSRDSQGAETQYF. The CDR3 DNA follows: TGTGCCAGCAGCCGCGACTCACAGGGGGCGGAGACCCAGTACTTC.

This chain joins TRBV5-4 and TRBJ1-4; possibly TRBD1 for D (6 bases). The CDR3 runs 16 residues. Germline V lookup: CDR1 SGHNT, CDR2 YYREEE (reference sequence). V shed 0 bases and J shed 5 bases, with 14 bases lying between them. The DNA of the CDR3 is TGTGCCAGCAGCTTGGGTGGACAGTCGATGAATGAAAAACTGTTTTTT. Amino acids: CASSLGGQSMNEKLFF.

The chain couples TRBV5-6 to TRBJ2-5; D perhaps matches TRBD1 (5 bases). The germline gives CDR1 SGHDT, CDR2 YYEEEE. The CDR3 loop spans 15 amino acids. Trimming removed 2 bases at V and 5 bases at J, with 16 bases between. CDR3 region: CASSFWGSSTETQYF. The CDR3 nucleotides are TGTGCCAGCAGCTTTTGGGGCAGCAGCACCGAGACCCAGTACTTC. The variable domain in full, with the rest retrieved from reference TRBV5-6 and TRBJ2-5, is DAGVTQSPTHLIKTRGQQVTLRCSPKSGHDTVSWYQQALGQGPQFIFQYYEEEERQRGNFPDRFSGHQFPNYSSELNVNALLLGDSALYLCASSFWGSSTETQYFGPGTRLLVL.

This clone showed up just a few times. V and J are TRBV24-1 and TRBJ2-3, with 9 bases fitting TRBD1. With 3 bases clipped from V and 4 bases from J, the junction kept 7 bases outside the gene matches. The CDR3 covers 16 residues. The germline V gene encodes CDR1 KGHDR and CDR2 SFDVKD. The CDR3 DNA sequence: TGTGCCACCAGTGATCCGGACAGGGGCGGCGCAGATACGCAGTATTTT. Its translation: CATSDPDRGGADTQYF.

This chain joins TRBV27 and TRBJ1-1; D unresolved. CDR3 length: 15 residues. Trimming cost V 3 bases and J 5 bases, with 16 bases left between them. Looked up from germline, CDR1 is MNHEY and CDR2 is SMNVEV (reference sequence). CDR3 DNA sequence: TGTGCCAGCAGTTTGACAATGGGGTCGGGGACTGAAGCTTTCTTT. This gives the protein CASSLTMGSGTEAFF.

The chain employs TRBV29-1 and TRBJ2-5; D uncertain. The CDR3 extends over 13 amino acids. CDR1 is SQVTM, CDR2 ANQGSEA, per germline. Trimming shortened V by 6 bases and J by 4 bases, and 15 bases separated the two germline ends. Written as DNA, the CDR3 is TGCAGCGTGGTCACCACCTTTGGAGAGACCCAGTACTTC. Translated, it gives CSVVTTFGETQYF. The full variable domain, completed using reference TRBV29-1 and TRBJ2-5, is SAVISQKPSRDICQRGTSLTIQCQVDSQVTMMFWYRQQPGQSLTLIATANQGSEATYESGFVIDKFPISRPNLTFSTLTVSNMSPEDSSIYLCSVVTTFGETQYFGPGTRLLVL.

The gene calls are TRBV30 and TRBJ2-1; D gene unclear. Germline V lookup: CDR1 GTSNPN, CDR2 SVGIG (reference sequence). CDR3 length equals 11 residues. Trimming shortened V by 7 bases and J by 10 bases, and 14 bases separated the two germline ends. The CDR3, as DNA: TGTGCCTCTAAAGGCCCCAACGAGCAGTTCTTC. Amino acid sequence: CASKGPNEQFF.